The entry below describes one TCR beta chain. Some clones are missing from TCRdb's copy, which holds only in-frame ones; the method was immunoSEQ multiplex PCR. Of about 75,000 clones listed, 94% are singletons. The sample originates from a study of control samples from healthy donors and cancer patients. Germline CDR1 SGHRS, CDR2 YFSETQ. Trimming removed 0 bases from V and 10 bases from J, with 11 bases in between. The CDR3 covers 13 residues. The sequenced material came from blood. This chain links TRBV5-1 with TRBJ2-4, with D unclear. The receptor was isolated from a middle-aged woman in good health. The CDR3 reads CASSLAGLSIQYF. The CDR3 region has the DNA TGCGCCAGCAGCTTGGCGGGCCTATCAATTCAGTACTTC. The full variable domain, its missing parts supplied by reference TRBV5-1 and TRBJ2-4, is KAGVTQTPRYLIKTRGQQVTLSCSPISGHRSVSWYQQTPGQGLQFLFEYFSETQRNKGNFPGRFSGRQFSNSRSEMNVSTLELGDSALYLCASSLAGLSIQYFGAGTRLSVL.